The T cell receptor beta chain described here comes from a study of cytomegalovirus exposure and HLA in healthy donors. There are 14 residues in the CDR3. With 6 bases removed from V and 6 bases from J, the gap between germline ends came to 16 bases. CDR1 is SGDLS, CDR2 YYNGEE, per germline. The PCR was carried out with 60 Vbeta primers and 13 Jbeta primers. Some clones are missing from TCRdb's copy, which holds only in-frame ones; the method was immunoSEQ multiplex PCR. Recorded for this sample: about 96,000 clones. The chain recombines TRBV9 with TRBJ2-1; D perhaps matches TRBD2 (6 bases). Sequencing was done on a sample of PBMCs. This sequence was found in a woman in her 30s in good health and CMV-seronegative. CDR3 region: CASTPGGGLNEQFF. In DNA form, the CDR3 reads TGTGCCAGCACCCCCGGTGGGGGACTCAATGAGCAGTTCTTC.